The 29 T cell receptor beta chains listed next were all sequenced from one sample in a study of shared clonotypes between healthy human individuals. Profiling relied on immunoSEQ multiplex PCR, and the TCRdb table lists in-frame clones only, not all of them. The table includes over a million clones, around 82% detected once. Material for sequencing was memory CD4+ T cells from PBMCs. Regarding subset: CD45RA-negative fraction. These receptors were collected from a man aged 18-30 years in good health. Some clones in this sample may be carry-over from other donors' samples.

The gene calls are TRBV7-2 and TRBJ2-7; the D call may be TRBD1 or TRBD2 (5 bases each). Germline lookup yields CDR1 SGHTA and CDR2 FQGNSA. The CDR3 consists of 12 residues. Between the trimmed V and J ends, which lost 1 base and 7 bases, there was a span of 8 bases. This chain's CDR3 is CASSLDWGEQYF. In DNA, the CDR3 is TGTGCCAGCAGCTTAGACTGGGGGGAGCAGTACTTC.

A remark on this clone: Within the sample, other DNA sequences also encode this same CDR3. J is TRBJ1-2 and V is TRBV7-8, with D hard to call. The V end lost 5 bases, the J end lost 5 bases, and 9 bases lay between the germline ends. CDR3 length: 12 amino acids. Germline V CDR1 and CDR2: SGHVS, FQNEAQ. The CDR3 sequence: CASSLESYGYTF. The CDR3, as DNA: TGTGCCAGCAGCCTAGAGAGTTATGGCTACACCTTC.

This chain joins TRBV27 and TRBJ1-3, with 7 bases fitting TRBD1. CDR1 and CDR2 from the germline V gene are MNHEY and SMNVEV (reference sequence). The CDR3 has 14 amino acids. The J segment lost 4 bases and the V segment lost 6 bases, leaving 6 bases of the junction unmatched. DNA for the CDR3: TGTGCCAGCAGCCTCAGGGGGGTCGGAAACACCATATATTTT. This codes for CASSLRGVGNTIYF.

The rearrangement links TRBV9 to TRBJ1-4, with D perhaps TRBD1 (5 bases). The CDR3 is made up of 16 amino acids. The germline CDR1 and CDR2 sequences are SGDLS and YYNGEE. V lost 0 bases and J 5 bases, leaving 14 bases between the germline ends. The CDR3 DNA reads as TGTGCCAGCAGCGTAGGGGGCGGCAGGTTCAATGAAAAACTGTTTTTT. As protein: CASSVGGGRFNEKLFF.

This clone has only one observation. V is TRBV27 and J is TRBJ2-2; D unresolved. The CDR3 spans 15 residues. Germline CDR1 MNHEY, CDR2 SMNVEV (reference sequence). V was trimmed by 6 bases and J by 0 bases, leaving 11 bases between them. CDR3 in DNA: TGTGCCAGCAGGGACGAGGTAGCGAACACCGGGGAGCTGTTTTTT. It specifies CASRDEVANTGELFF.

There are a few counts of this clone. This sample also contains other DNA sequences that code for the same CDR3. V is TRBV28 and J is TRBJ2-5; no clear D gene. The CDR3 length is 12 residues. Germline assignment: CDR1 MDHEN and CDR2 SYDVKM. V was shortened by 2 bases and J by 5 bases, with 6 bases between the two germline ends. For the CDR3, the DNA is TGTGCCAGCAGTTTACTCGGGGAGACCCAGTACTTC. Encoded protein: CASSLLGETQYF.

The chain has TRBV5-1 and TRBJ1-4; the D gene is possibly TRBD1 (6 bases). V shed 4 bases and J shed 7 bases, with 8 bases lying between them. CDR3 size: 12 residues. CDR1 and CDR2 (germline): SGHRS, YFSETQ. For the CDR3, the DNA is TGCGCCAGCAGCGGACAGACTGAAAAACTGTTTTTT. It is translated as CASSGQTEKLFF.

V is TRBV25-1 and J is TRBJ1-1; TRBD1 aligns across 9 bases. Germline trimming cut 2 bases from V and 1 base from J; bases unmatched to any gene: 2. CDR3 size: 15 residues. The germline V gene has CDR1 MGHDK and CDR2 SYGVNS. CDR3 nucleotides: TGTGCCAGCAGTGAAGTGGACAGGGGGAACACTGAAGCTTTCTTT. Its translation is CASSEVDRGNTEAFF.

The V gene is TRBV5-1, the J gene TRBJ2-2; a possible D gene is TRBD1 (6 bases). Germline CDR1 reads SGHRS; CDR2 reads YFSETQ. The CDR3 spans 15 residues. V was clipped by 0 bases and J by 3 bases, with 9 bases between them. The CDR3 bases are TGCGCCAGCAGCTTGGACAGGGTAGACACCGGGGAGCTGTTTTTT. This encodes CASSLDRVDTGELFF.

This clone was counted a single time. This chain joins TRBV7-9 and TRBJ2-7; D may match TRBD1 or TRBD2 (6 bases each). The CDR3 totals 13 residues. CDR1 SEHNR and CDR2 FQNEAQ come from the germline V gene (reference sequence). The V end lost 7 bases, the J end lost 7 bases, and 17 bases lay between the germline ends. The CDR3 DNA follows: TGTGCCAGCACCCGGGGGCGGGTAGGAGAGCAGTACTTC. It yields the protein CASTRGRVGEQYF.

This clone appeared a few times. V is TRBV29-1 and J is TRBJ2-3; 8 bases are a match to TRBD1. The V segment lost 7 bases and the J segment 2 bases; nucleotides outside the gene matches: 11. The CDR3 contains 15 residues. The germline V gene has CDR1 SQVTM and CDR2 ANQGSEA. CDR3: CSAQSGTGPTDTQYF. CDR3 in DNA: TGCAGCGCTCAATCCGGGACAGGCCCCACAGATACGCAGTATTTT.

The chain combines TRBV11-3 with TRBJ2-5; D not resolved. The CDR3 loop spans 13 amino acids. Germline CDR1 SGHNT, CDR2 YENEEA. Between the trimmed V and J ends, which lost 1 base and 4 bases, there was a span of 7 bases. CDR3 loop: CASSLAFLETQYF. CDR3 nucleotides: TGTGCCAGCAGCTTAGCATTCTTAGAGACCCAGTACTTC.

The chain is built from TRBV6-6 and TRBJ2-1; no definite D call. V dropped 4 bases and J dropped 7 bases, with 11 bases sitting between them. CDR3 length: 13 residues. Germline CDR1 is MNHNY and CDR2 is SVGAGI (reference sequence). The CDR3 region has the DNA TGTGCCAGCAGTTCCACCTTGGGGAATGAGCAGTTCTTC. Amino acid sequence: CASSSTLGNEQFF.

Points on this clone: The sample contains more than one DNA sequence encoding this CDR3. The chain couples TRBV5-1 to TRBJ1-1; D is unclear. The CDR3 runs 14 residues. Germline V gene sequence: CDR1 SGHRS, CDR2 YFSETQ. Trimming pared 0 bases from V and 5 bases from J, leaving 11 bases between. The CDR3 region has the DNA TGCGCCAGCAGCTTGGCCCCGCAGAATACTGAAGCTTTCTTT. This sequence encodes CASSLAPQNTEAFF.

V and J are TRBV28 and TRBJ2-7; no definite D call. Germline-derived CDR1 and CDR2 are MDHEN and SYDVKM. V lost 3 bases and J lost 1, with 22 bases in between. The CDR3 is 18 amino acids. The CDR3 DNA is TGTGCCAGCAGTTTCCGGCAGGCCTGGGGTTCACAGTCCTACGAGCAGTACTTC. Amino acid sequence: CASSFRQAWGSQSYEQYF.

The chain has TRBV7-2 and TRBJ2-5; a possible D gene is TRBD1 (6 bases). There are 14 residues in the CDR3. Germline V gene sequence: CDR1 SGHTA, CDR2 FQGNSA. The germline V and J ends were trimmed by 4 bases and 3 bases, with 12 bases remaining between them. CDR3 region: CASSSGARKETQYF. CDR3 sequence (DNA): TGTGCCAGCAGCTCAGGGGCTAGAAAAGAGACCCAGTACTTC. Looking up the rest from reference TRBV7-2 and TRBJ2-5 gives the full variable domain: GAGVSQSPSNKVTEKGKDVELRCDPISGHTALYWYRQSLGQGLEFLIYFQGNSAPDKSGLPSDRFSAERTGGSVSTLTIQRTQQEDSAVYLCASSSGARKETQYFGPGTRLLVL.

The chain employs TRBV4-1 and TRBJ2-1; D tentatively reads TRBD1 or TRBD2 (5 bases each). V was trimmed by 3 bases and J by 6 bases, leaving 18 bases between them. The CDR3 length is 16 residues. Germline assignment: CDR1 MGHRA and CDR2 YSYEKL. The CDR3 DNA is TGCGCCAGCAGCCATGATAGGGGACGATTGTTCAATGAGCAGTTCTTC. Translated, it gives CASSHDRGRLFNEQFF.

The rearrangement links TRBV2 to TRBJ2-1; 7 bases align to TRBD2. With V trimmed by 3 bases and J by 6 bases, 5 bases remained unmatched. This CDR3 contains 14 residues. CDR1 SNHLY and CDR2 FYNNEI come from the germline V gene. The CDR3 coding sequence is TGTGCCAGCAGTGATAGGGCGGGAGCCAATGAGCAGTTCTTC. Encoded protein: CASSDRAGANEQFF.

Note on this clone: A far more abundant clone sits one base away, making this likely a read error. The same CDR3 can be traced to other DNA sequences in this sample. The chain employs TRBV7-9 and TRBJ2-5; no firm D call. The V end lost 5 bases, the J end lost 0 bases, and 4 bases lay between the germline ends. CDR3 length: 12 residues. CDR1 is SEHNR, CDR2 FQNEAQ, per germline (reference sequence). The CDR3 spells CASSRYQETQYF. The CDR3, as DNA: TGTGCCAGCAGCAGGTACCAAGAGACCCAGTACTTC.

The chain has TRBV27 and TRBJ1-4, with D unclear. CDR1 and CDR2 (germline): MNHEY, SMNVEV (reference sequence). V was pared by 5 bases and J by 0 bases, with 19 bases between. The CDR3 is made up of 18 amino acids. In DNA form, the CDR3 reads TGTGCCAGCAGTCCCACTGGAATTAATTCTGCAACTAATGAAAAACTGTTTTTT. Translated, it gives CASSPTGINSATNEKLFF.

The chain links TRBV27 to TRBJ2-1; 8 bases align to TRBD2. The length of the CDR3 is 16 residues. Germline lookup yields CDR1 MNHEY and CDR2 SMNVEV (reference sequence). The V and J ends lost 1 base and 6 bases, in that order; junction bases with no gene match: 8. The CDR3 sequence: CASSLFPGGGSNEQFF. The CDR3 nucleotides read TGTGCCAGCAGTTTATTCCCGGGAGGGGGATCCAATGAGCAGTTCTTC.

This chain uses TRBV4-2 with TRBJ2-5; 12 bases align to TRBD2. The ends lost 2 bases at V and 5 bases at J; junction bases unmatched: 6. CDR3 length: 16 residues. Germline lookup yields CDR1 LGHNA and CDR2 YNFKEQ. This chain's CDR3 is CASSQRLAGDGETQYF. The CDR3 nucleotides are TGTGCCAGCAGCCAACGACTAGCGGGAGATGGGGAGACCCAGTACTTC.

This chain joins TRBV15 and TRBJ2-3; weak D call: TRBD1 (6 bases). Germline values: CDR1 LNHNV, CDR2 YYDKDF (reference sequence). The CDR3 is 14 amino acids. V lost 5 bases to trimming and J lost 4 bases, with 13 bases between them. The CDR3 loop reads CATSPHGQSDTQYF. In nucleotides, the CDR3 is TGTGCCACCAGCCCTCATGGACAGTCAGATACGCAGTATTTT. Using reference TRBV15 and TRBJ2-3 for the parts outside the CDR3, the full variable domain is DAMVIQNPRYQVTQFGKPVTLSCSQTLNHNVMYWYQQKSSQAPKLLFHYYDKDFNNEADTPDNFQSRRPNTSFCFLDIRSPGLGDTAMYLCATSPHGQSDTQYFGPGTRLTVL.

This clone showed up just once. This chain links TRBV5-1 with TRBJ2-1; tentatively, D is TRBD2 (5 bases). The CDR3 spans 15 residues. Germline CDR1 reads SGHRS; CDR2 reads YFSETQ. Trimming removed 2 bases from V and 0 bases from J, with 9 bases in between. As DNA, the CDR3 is TGCGCCAGCAGCTTCGAGCGGAGCTCCTACAATGAGCAGTTCTTC. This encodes CASSFERSSYNEQFF. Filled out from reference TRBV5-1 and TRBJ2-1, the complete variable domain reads KAGVTQTPRYLIKTRGQQVTLSCSPISGHRSVSWYQQTPGQGLQFLFEYFSETQRNKGNFPGRFSGRQFSNSRSEMNVSTLELGDSALYLCASSFERSSYNEQFFGPGTRLTVL.

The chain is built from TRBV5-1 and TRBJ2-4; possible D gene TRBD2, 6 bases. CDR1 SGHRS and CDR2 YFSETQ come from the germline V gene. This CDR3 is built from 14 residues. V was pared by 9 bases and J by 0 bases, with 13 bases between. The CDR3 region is CANGTALAKNIQYF. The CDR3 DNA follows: TGCGCCAACGGGACTGCCCTAGCCAAAAACATTCAGTACTTC.

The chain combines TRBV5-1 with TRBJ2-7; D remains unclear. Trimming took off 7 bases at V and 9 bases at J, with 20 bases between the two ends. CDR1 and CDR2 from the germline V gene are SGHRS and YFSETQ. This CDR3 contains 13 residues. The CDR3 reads CASGTAPLEGQYF. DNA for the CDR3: TGCGCCAGCGGCACCGCACCCCTCGAAGGGCAGTACTTC.

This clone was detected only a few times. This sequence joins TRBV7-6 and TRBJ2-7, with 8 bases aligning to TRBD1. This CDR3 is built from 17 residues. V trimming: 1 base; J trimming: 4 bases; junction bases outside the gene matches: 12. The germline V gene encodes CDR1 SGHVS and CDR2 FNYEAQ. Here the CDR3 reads CASSLEAGGFLIYEQYF. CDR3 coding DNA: TGTGCCAGCAGCTTAGAAGCAGGGGGCTTCCTCATTTACGAGCAGTACTTC.

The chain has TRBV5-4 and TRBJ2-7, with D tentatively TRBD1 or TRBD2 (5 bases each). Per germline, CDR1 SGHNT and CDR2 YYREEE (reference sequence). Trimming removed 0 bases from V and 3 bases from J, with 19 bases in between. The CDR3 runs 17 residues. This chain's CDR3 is CASSLVRGDFNYYEQYF. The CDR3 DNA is TGTGCCAGCAGCTTGGTGAGGGGAGATTTCAACTACTACGAGCAGTACTTC.

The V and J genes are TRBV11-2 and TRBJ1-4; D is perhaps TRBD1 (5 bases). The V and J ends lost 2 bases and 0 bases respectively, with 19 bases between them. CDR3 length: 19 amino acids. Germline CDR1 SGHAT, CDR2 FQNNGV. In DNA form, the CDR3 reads TGTGCCAGCAGCTTACGCCGTAGCCCCCTAGGGGCAACTAATGAAAAACTGTTTTTT. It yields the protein CASSLRRSPLGATNEKLFF.